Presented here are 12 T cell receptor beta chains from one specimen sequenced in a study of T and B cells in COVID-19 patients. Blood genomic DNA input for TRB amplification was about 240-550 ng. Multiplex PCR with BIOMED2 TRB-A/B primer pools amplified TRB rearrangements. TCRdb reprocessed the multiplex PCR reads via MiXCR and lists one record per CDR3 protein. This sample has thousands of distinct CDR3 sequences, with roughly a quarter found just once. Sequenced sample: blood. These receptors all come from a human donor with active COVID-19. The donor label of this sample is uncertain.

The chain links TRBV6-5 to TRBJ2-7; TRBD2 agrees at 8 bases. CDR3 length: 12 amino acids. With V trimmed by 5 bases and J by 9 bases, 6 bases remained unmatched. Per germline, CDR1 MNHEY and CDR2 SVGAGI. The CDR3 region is CASSVSSGRQYF. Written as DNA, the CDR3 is TGTGCCAGCAGTGTGTCTAGCGGGCGGCAGTACTTC.

The CDR3 loop is CASSLGPGRHEQYF. The CDR3 DNA reads TGTGCCAGCAGCTTAGGCCCGGGGAGGCACGAGCAGTACTTC. This chain uses TRBV11-2 with TRBJ2-7, with TRBD2 as a possible D gene (6 bases). There are 14 residues in the CDR3. Per germline, CDR1 SGHAT and CDR2 FQNNGV. Between the trimmed V and J ends, which lost 1 base and 5 bases, there was a span of 12 bases. The full variable domain, with the rest looked up from reference TRBV11-2 and TRBJ2-7, is EAGVAQSPRYKIIEKRQSVAFWCNPISGHATLYWYQQILGQGPKLLIQFQNNGVVDDSQLPKDRFSAERLKGVDSTLKIQPAKLEDSAVYLCASSLGPGRHEQYFGPGTRLTVT.

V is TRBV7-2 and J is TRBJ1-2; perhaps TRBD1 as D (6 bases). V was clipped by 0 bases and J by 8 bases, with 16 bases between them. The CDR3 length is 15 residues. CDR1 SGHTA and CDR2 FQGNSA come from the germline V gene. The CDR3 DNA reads TGTGCCAGCAGCTTAGCTTCACAGGGTTCGGAGGGCTACACCTTC. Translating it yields CASSLASQGSEGYTF.

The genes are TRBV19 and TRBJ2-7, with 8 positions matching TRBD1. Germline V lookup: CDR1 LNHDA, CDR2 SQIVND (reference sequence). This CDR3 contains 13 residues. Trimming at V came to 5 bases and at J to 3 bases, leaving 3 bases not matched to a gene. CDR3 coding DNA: TGTGCCAGTAGTTACGGACAGGGCTACGAGCAGTACTTC. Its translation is CASSYGQGYEQYF.

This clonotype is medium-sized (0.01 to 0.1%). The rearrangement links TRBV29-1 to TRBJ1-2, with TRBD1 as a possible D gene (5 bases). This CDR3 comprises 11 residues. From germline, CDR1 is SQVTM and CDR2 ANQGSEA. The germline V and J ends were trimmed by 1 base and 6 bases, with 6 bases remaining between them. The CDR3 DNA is TGCAGCGTTGAAGGAGGGGATGGCTACACCTTC. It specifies CSVEGGDGYTF.

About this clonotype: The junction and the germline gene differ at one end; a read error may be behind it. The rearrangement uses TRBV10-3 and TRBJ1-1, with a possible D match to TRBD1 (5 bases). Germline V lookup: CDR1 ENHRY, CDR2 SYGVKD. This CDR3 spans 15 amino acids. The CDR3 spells CAISDGQGWNTEVFF. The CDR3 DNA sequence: TGTGCCATCAGTGATGGCCAGGGATGGAACACTGAAGTTTTCTTT.

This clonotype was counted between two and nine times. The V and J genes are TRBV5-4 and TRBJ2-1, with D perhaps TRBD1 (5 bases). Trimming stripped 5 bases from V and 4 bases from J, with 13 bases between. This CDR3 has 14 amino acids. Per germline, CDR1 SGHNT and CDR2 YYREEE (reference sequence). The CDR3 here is CASRQGRSYNEQFF. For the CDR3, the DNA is TGTGCCAGCAGGCAGGGAAGATCGTACAATGAGCAGTTCTTC.

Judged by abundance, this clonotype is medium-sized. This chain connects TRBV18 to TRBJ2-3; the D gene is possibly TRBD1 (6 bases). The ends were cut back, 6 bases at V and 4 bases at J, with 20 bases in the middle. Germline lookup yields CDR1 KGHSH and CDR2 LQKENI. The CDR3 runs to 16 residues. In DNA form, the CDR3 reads TGTGCCAGCTCGCAAACTAGTTCAAACAGGGCAGATACGCAGTATTTT. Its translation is CASSQTSSNRADTQYF. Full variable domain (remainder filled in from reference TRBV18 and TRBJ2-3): NAGVMQNPRHLVRRRGQEARLRCSPMKGHSHVYWYRQLPEEGLKFMVYLQKENIIDESGMPKERFSAEFPKEGPSILRIQQVVRGDSAAYFCASSQTSSNRADTQYFGPGTRLTVL.

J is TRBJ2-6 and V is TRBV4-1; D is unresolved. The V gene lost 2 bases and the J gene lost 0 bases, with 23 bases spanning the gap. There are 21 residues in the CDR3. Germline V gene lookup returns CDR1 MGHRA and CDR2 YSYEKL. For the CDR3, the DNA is TGCGCCAGCAGCCAACTGGATTTCATCGGGCGTTATCTCTCTGGGGCCAACGTCCTGACTTTC. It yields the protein CASSQLDFIGRYLSGANVLTF.

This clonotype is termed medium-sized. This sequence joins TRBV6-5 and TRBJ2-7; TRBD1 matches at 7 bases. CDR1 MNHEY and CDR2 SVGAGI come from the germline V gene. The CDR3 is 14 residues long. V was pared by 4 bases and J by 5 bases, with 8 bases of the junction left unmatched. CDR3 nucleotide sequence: TGTGCCAGCAGTTTGCAGGGGGTAAGAGACGAGCAGTACTTC. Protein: CASSLQGVRDEQYF.

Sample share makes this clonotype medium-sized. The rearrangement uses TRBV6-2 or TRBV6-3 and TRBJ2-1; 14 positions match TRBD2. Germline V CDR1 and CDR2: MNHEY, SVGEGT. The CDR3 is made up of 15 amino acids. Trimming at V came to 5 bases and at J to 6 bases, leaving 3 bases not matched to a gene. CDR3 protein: CASSRLAGGRNEQFF. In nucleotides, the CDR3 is TGTGCCAGCAGTAGACTAGCGGGGGGGCGCAATGAGCAGTTCTTC.

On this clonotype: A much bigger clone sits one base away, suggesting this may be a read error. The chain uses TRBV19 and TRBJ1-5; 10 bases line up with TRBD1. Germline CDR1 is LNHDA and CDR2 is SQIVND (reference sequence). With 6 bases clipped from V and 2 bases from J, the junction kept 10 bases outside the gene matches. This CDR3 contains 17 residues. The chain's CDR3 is CASRTRLGQGGNQPQHF. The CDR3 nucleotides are TGTGCCAGTAGAACCCGATTAGGACAGGGGGGCAATCAGCCCCAGCATTTT. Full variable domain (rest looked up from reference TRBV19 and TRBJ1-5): DGGITQSPKYLFRKEGQNVTLSCEQNLNHDAMYWYRQDPGQGLRLIYYSQIVNDFQKGDIAEGYSVSREKKESFPLTVTSAQKNPTAFYLCASRTRLGQGGNQPQHFGDGTRLSIL.